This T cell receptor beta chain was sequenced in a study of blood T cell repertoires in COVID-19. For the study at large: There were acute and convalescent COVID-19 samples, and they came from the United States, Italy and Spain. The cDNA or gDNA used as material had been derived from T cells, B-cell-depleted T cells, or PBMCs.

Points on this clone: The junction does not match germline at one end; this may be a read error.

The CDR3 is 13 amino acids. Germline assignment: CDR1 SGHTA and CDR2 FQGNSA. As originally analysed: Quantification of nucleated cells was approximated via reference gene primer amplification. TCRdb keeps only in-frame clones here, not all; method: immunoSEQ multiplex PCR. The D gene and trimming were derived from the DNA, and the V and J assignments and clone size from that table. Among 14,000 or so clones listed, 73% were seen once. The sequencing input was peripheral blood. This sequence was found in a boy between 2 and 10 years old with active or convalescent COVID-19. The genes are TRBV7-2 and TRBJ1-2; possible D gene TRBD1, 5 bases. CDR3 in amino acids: CASRLEGLHGYTF. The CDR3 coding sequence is TGTGCCAGCAGATTAGAGGGGCTTCACGGCTACACCTTC. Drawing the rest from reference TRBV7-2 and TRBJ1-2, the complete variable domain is GAGVSQSPSNKVTEKGKDVELRCDPISGHTALYWYRQSLGQGLEFLIYFQGNSAPDKSGLPSDRFSAERTGGSVSTLTIQRTQQEDSAVYLCASRLEGLHGYTFGSGTRLTVV.